What follows are 21 T cell receptor beta chains derived from one specimen sequenced in a study of identical twins. MiXCR, run by TCRdb on the 5' RACE reads, gives a single entry per CDR3 protein. The data contain hundreds of thousands of distinct CDR3 sequences, 20% to 25% of them singletons. Separately, the same data were catalogued under a study of yellow fever vaccine responses in identical twins.

Specimen: CD4+ T cells sorted from blood. The receptors come from a young woman in good health.

This clonotype appeared a few times. The V gene is TRBV2, the J gene TRBJ1-1, with TRBD1 matching 7 bases. Germline trimming cut 6 bases from V and 7 bases from J; bases unmatched to any gene: 11. The CDR3 runs 14 residues. Germline V gene sequence: CDR1 SNHLY, CDR2 FYNNEI. In nucleotides, the CDR3 is TGTGCCAGCAGCGAACAGGGGCCTCTAGATGAAGCTTTCTTT. Residues: CASSEQGPLDEAFF.

The gene calls are TRBV10-2 and TRBJ2-1; 8 nucleotides agree with TRBD1. Germline CDR1 WSHSY, CDR2 SAAADI. The CDR3 has 18 amino acids. V lost 3 bases and J lost 0; bases outside the gene matches: 10. The CDR3 sequence: CASSDYGTGRISYNEQFF. The DNA of the CDR3 is TGCGCCAGCAGTGACTATGGGACAGGCCGCATCTCCTACAATGAGCAGTTCTTC.

The table lists this clonotype with a few counts. Here the CDR3 DNA reads TGTGCCAGCAGCTTAGTGGTGTTAGGCACCATATATTTT. It is translated as CASSLVVLGTIYF. This chain connects TRBV7-9 to TRBJ1-3; the D is unclear. Germline CDR1 and CDR2: SEHNR and FQNEAQ (reference sequence). The germline V and J ends were trimmed by 1 base and 9 bases, with 10 bases remaining between them. This CDR3 region has 13 residues.

This rearrangement joins TRBV5-1 to TRBJ1-6; tentatively, D is TRBD1 (6 bases). This CDR3 has 16 amino acids. The germline V and J ends were trimmed by 0 bases and 6 bases, with 13 bases remaining between them. CDR1 is SGHRS, CDR2 YFSETQ, per germline. The CDR3, as DNA: TGCGCCAGCAGCTTGGACCCTTGGACAGTTAATTCACCCCTCCACTTT. Translated, it gives CASSLDPWTVNSPLHF.

This rearrangement joins TRBV2 to TRBJ2-3; TRBD2 aligns across 10 bases. Germline trimming cut 4 bases from V and 1 base from J; bases unmatched to any gene: 5. The CDR3 has 16 amino acids. Germline V gene lookup returns CDR1 SNHLY and CDR2 FYNNEI. CDR3 in DNA: TGTGCCAGCAGTGGGACTAGCGGCATCCGCACAGATACGCAGTATTTT. This gives the protein CASSGTSGIRTDTQYF.

This clonotype was counted only a few times. V and J are TRBV7-8 and TRBJ1-3; the D gene is possibly TRBD1 (5 bases). V was pared by 5 bases and J by 0 bases, with 17 bases between. The CDR3 is made up of 17 amino acids. Germline V gene lookup returns CDR1 SGHVS and CDR2 FQNEAQ. CDR3 amino acids: CASSPRPGGTSGNTIYF. Written as DNA, the CDR3 is TGTGCCAGCAGCCCCAGACCGGGCGGGACCTCTGGAAACACCATATATTTT.

The chain joins TRBV11-2 to TRBJ2-7, with 7 bases that match TRBD1. This CDR3 comprises 13 residues. From germline, CDR1 is SGHAT and CDR2 FQNNGV. J was trimmed by 6 bases and V by 5 bases; bases with no gene match: 7. The CDR3 bases are TGTGCCAGCAGCCCTGGGACAGCCGGCGAGCAGTACGTC. Its protein is CASSPGTAGEQYV.

This clonotype was observed a single time. This chain uses TRBV7-7 with TRBJ2-5; D gene ambiguous. The CDR3 covers 15 residues. The germline V gene has CDR1 SSHAT and CDR2 FNYEAQ (reference sequence). The germline V and J ends were trimmed by 5 bases and 5 bases, with 18 bases remaining between them. As DNA, the CDR3 is TGTGCCAGCAGCCCCCTACGTGGTGGGGTGGAGACCCAGTACTTC. This translates into CASSPLRGGVETQYF.

This clonotype was observed at least ten times. J is TRBJ2-1 and V is TRBV20-1, with D perhaps TRBD1 (5 bases). The ends were cut back, 5 bases at V and 7 bases at J, with 9 bases in the middle. The length of the CDR3 is 11 residues. Germline CDR1 is DFQATT and CDR2 is SNEGSKA (reference sequence). The CDR3 DNA is TGCAGTGCTCCCCAGGGAAATGAGCAGTTCTTC. Amino acids: CSAPQGNEQFF.

This clonotype was seen a handful of times. The chain carries TRBV6-2 or TRBV6-3 and TRBJ1-1, with D unclear. The CDR3 runs 15 residues. Looked up from germline, CDR1 is MNHEY and CDR2 is SVGEGT. V lost 6 bases, J lost 0 bases, and 14 bases lay in between. CDR3 nucleotides: TGTGCCAGCAGCCCCCGTAGAGACATGAACACTGAAGCTTTCTTT. This sequence encodes CASSPRRDMNTEAFF.

In this sample, this clonotype turned up many times. This sequence joins TRBV5-1 and TRBJ2-2; no clear D gene. The CDR3 loop spans 12 amino acids. Trimming took 4 bases from V and 3 from J, leaving 4 bases between them. Germline lookup yields CDR1 SGHRS and CDR2 YFSETQ. This chain's CDR3 is CASSRDTGELFF. The CDR3, as DNA: TGCGCCAGCAGCCGCGACACCGGGGAGCTGTTTTTT.

V gene TRBV12-3 or TRBV12-4 combines with J gene TRBJ2-1; D ambiguous. Trimming removed 2 bases at V and 7 bases at J, with 12 bases between. The CDR3 contains 14 residues. CDR3 sequence (DNA): TGTGCCAGCAGTTTACGCCCAGGCTGGAATGAGCAGTTCTTC. Translation gives CASSLRPGWNEQFF.

The V and J genes are TRBV6-2 or TRBV6-3 and TRBJ2-1; 7 bases map to TRBD2. The CDR3 consists of 14 residues. The germline gives CDR1 MNHEY, CDR2 SVGEGT. V was clipped by 7 bases and J by 3 bases; unmatched bases: 6. Here the CDR3 DNA reads TGTGCCAGCACGGGGGAGGGCTTCTACAATGAGCAGTTCTTC. Translating it yields CASTGEGFYNEQFF.

In its sample, this clonotype was seen a few times. The genes are TRBV11-2 and TRBJ2-1, with D unresolved. Germline V gene sequence: CDR1 SGHAT, CDR2 FQNNGV. Trimming took 2 bases from V and 7 from J, leaving 27 bases between them. The CDR3 covers 19 residues. In DNA form, the CDR3 reads TGTGCCAGCAGCTTACGTCTGGAGCTCCTCTCCCCCATACGGAATGAGCAGTTCTTC. As protein: CASSLRLELLSPIRNEQFF.

This clonotype showed up just a few times. The genes are TRBV6-4 and TRBJ2-3, with a possible D match to TRBD2 (5 bases). CDR3 size: 13 residues. The V gene's germline CDR1 is MRHNA and CDR2 SNTAGT. With 4 bases removed from V and 7 bases from J, the gap between germline ends came to 12 bases. The CDR3 region is CASSASGSNTQYF. The CDR3 DNA follows: TGTGCCAGCAGTGCCTCGGGGTCAAATACGCAGTATTTT.

The V call is TRBV12-3 or TRBV12-4, the J call TRBJ1-2, with D hard to call. This CDR3 has 14 residues. Trimming removed 5 bases from V and 7 bases from J, with 17 bases in between. The CDR3 reads CASSPLGRLSGYTF. The CDR3 DNA reads TGTGCCAGCAGTCCCCTCGGACGGCTCTCTGGCTACACCTTC.

V gene TRBV5-5 combines with J gene TRBJ1-6; 8 nucleotides line up with TRBD1. The V and J ends lost 5 bases and 10 bases, in that order; junction bases with no gene match: 8. The CDR3 length is 14 residues. Germline V gene lookup returns CDR1 SGHKS and CDR2 YYEKEE (reference sequence). The CDR3 loop is CASREDRERSPLHF. As DNA, the CDR3 is TGTGCCAGCAGGGAGGACAGGGAAAGGTCACCCCTCCACTTT.

This clonotype came up a few times. This chain uses TRBV7-8 with TRBJ2-4; weak D call: TRBD2 (6 bases). CDR1 SGHVS and CDR2 FQNEAQ come from the germline V gene. The CDR3 is 17 amino acids. V lost 5 bases and J 0 bases, leaving 17 bases between the germline ends. CDR3 coding DNA: TGTGCCAGCAGCACTAGCTTACGGCCCCTAGCCAAAAACATTCAGTACTTC. Protein: CASSTSLRPLAKNIQYF.

This clonotype has more than one count but fewer than ten. The gene calls are TRBV11-3 and TRBJ2-7; D is perhaps TRBD2 (5 bases). Germline CDR1 is SGHNT and CDR2 is YENEEA. The length of the CDR3 is 15 residues. The V and J ends lost 1 base and 2 bases respectively, with 12 bases between them. This CDR3 is CASSLVGLETYEQYF. DNA for the CDR3: TGTGCCAGCAGCTTAGTCGGACTGGAAACCTACGAGCAGTACTTC.

V is TRBV5-6 and J is TRBJ2-1; 8 positions agree with TRBD1. Trimming cost V 2 bases and J 9 bases; bases outside gene matches: 10. CDR1 and CDR2 (germline): SGHDT, YYEEEE. The CDR3 has 15 residues. CDR3 sequence reads: CASSFTGQGDAEQFF. In DNA form, the CDR3 reads TGTGCCAGCAGCTTCACCGGACAGGGTGATGCTGAGCAGTTCTTC.

The table lists this clonotype with a few counts. The chain has TRBV12-3 or TRBV12-4 and TRBJ1-1, with 7 bases aligning to TRBD1. The CDR3 totals 14 residues. V lost 6 bases, J lost 4 bases, and 8 bases stayed unmatched. The DNA for the CDR3 is TGTGCCAGCAGGTCCACAGGGGAGGTCACTGAAGCTTTCTTT. Translating gives CASRSTGEVTEAFF.